The entry below describes one T cell receptor (beta chain). V trimming: 5 bases; J trimming: 6 bases; junction bases outside the gene matches: 9. The CDR3 loop spans 15 amino acids. Germline V gives CDR1 SGHTA, CDR2 FQGNSA. These data belong to a study of OX40 agonist ivuxolimab in advanced cancers. Study background: Patients were treated with ivuxolimab, an agonistic anti-OX40 (CD134) antibody. Eligibility admitted prior anti-PD-1, anti-PD-L1 or anti-CTLA-4 therapy; around 38% had some.

TCRdb's copy holds only in-frame clones and misses some; the assay was immunoSEQ multiplex PCR. Among tens of thousands of clones listed, approximately 90% were seen once. This sample comprised CD4+ or CD8+ T cells sorted from blood, obtained in a trial of the OX40 agonist ivuxolimab. The chain recombines TRBV7-2 with TRBJ2-3; TRBD2 matches 9 bases. This clonotype originated in an adult with an advanced solid tumor such as melanoma, head and neck, liver or kidney cancer. This CDR3 reads CASSLIAGAPDTQYF. CDR3 DNA sequence: TGTGCCAGCAGCCTAATAGCGGGGGCACCGGATACGCAGTATTTT.